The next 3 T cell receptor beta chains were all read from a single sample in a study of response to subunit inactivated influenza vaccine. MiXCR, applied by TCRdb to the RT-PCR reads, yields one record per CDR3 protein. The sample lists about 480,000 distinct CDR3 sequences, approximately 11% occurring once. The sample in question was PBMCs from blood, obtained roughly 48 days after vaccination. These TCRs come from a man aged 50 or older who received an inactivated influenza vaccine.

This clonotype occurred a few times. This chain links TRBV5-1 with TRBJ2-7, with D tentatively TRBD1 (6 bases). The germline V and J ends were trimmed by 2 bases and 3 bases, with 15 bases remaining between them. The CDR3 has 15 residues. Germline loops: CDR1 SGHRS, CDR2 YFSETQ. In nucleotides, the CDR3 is TGCGCCAGCAGCTTCACACAGGGATCGGGCTACGAGCAGTACTTC. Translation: CASSFTQGSGYEQYF.

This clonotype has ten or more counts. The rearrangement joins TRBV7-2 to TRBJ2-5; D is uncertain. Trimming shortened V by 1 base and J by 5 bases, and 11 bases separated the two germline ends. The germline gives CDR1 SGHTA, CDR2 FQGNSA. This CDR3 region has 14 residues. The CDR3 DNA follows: TGTGCCAGCAGCTTAGTTCCGATCCGGGAGACCCAGTACTTC. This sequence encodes CASSLVPIRETQYF.

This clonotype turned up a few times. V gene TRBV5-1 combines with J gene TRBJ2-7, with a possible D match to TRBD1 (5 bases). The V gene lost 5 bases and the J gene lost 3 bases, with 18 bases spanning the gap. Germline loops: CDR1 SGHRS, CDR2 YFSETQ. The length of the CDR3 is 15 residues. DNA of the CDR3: TGCGCCAGCAGTCCGGGTAGCCAGGGATTCTACGAGCAGTACTTC. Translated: CASSPGSQGFYEQYF.